Below are 20 T cell receptor beta chains sequenced from a single sample in a study of T-cell memory formation after mild COVID-19. TCRdb redid the calling of the 5' RACE reads with MiXCR, one entry per CDR3 protein. The sample yields about 560,000 distinct CDR3 sequences, around 16% seen once. Sequencing was carried out using PBMCs or a T cell subset sorted from them (not recorded which). These receptors came from an adult woman who had mild COVID-19 (a few samples of this study predate the infection). Cell type and time point are not known.

The chain combines TRBV2 with TRBJ2-7; the match to TRBD1 covers 8 bases. The trim removed 6 bases at V and 5 bases at J, leaving 12 bases unmatched. Germline V lookup: CDR1 SNHLY, CDR2 FYNNEI. CDR3 size: 15 residues. The CDR3 DNA reads TGTGCCAGCAGGGGGACAGGAGGAGGCTATAACGAGCAGTACTTC. It translates to CASRGTGGGYNEQYF.

The chain links TRBV5-1 to TRBJ2-3; TRBD2 is a possible D gene (6 bases). Looked up from germline, CDR1 is SGHRS and CDR2 is YFSETQ. Deletions cut 4 bases from V and 4 bases from J, with 19 bases between. CDR3 length: 16 residues. The CDR3 DNA reads TGCGCCAGCAGCGACCCCGGGGCTAGCGTCGCAGATACGCAGTATTTT. Translated, it gives CASSDPGASVADTQYF.

Only a few counts were recorded for this clonotype. This rearrangement joins TRBV7-8 to TRBJ2-5; possible D gene TRBD1, 6 bases. Trimming left V 5 bases short and J 3 bases short, with 25 bases between. The CDR3 runs to 18 residues. Germline V lookup: CDR1 SGHVS, CDR2 FQNEAQ. The CDR3 spells CASSPTHAQRGLKETQYF. DNA of the CDR3: TGTGCCAGCAGCCCTACGCATGCACAGAGGGGGTTGAAAGAGACCCAGTACTTC.

This clonotype was seen only a few times. The chain links TRBV7-9 to TRBJ2-3; 9 bases match TRBD2. The CDR3 totals 15 residues. Germline lookup yields CDR1 SEHNR and CDR2 FQNEAQ (reference sequence). Unmatched junction bases numbered 8, after V lost 5 bases and J lost 5 bases. The CDR3 DNA is TGTGCCAGCAGCCCGGTGCTAGCGGGAAGAGATACGCAGTATTTT. It codes for CASSPVLAGRDTQYF.

This clonotype has just a few counts. The CDR3 is CASSVVAGGYEQYF. In DNA form, the CDR3 reads TGTGCCAGCAGCGTAGTAGCGGGGGGGTACGAGCAGTACTTC. The chain combines TRBV9 with TRBJ2-7; the match to TRBD2 covers 11 bases. Per germline, CDR1 SGDLS and CDR2 YYNGEE. This CDR3 region has 14 residues. Trimming took 0 bases from V and 4 from J; bases not matched to a gene: 0.

The table lists this clonotype with many counts. The chain joins TRBV7-9 to TRBJ1-5, with D unclear. This CDR3 has 13 amino acids. Trimming took off 3 bases at V and 4 bases at J, with 7 bases between the two ends. Germline CDR1 is SEHNR and CDR2 is FQNEAQ (reference sequence). CDR3 nucleotide sequence: TGTGCCAGCAGCTTCCGGGGAAATCAGCCCCAGCATTTT. As protein: CASSFRGNQPQHF. Full variable domain (outside the CDR3, taken from reference TRBV7-9 and TRBJ1-5): DTGVSQNPRHKITKRGQNVTFRCDPISEHNRLYWYRQTLGQGPEFLTYFQNEAQLEKSRLLSDRFSAERPKGSFSTLEIQRTEQGDSAMYLCASSFRGNQPQHFGDGTRLSIL.

The genes are TRBV5-1 and TRBJ2-1; 10 positions agree with TRBD1. The V and J ends lost 0 bases and 6 bases, in that order; junction bases with no gene match: 6. This CDR3 region has 16 residues. Germline lookup yields CDR1 SGHRS and CDR2 YFSETQ. CDR3 in amino acids: CASSLDDRGQINEQFF. CDR3 bases: TGCGCCAGCAGCTTGGATGACAGGGGGCAAATCAATGAGCAGTTCTTC.

This clonotype was detected a few times. The chain recombines TRBV4-2 with TRBJ2-7, with D perhaps TRBD1 (6 bases). V lost 0 bases and J lost 11, with 17 bases in between. This CDR3 spans 14 amino acids. Germline V lookup: CDR1 LGHNA, CDR2 YNFKEQ. CDR3: CASSQESVGQSEYF. The CDR3 DNA reads as TGTGCCAGCAGCCAAGAGTCTGTAGGACAGTCCGAGTACTTC.

This clonotype was seen only a few times. This rearrangement joins TRBV29-1 to TRBJ2-6, with D perhaps given as TRBD1 or TRBD2 (5 bases each). V was cut by 4 bases and J by 0 bases, with 16 bases left in between. The CDR3 totals 17 residues. CDR1 SQVTM and CDR2 ANQGSEA come from the germline V gene. The CDR3: CSVVRPLGDSGANVLTF. CDR3 nucleotide sequence: TGCAGCGTTGTAAGGCCCTTGGGGGACTCTGGGGCCAACGTCCTGACTTTC.

This clonotype was seen many times. J is TRBJ2-1 and V is TRBV7-9; tentative D call: TRBD2 (6 bases). The CDR3 length is 13 residues. Trimming pared 8 bases from V and 2 bases from J, leaving 10 bases between. Per the germline V gene, CDR1 is SEHNR and CDR2 is FQNEAQ (reference sequence). The CDR3 is CASRRGAYNEQFF. In nucleotides, the CDR3 is TGTGCCAGCCGGAGGGGTGCCTACAATGAGCAGTTCTTC.

The V and J genes are TRBV3-1 and TRBJ2-1; D ambiguous. The CDR3 is made up of 17 amino acids. The germline V gene encodes CDR1 LGHDT and CDR2 YNNKEL (reference sequence). V dropped 0 bases and J dropped 2 bases, with 14 bases sitting between them. CDR3 amino acids: CASSQELELSTYNEQFF. The CDR3, as DNA: TGTGCCAGCAGCCAAGAGCTAGAACTATCCACCTACAATGAGCAGTTCTTC.

This rearrangement joins TRBV7-3 to TRBJ2-3; TRBD2 matches at 15 bases. The CDR3 has 18 amino acids. Unmatched junction bases numbered 12, after V lost 5 bases and J lost 6 bases. Germline V gene sequence: CDR1 SGHTA, CDR2 FQGTGA. CDR3 sequence: CASSTRPGLAGGWDTQYF. DNA for the CDR3: TGTGCCAGCAGCACTAGACCCGGACTAGCGGGGGGGTGGGATACGCAGTATTTT.

This chain connects TRBV9 to TRBJ2-1; D gene unclear. This CDR3 is built from 15 residues. Trimming removed 4 bases at V and 5 bases at J, with 16 bases between. Germline V gene data show CDR1 as SGDLS and CDR2 as YYNGEE. In nucleotides, the CDR3 is TGTGCCAGCAGCCCAGTTGGGCAGTCAAACAATGAGCAGTTCTTC. It yields the protein CASSPVGQSNNEQFF.

The V and J genes are TRBV27 and TRBJ1-2, with 7 bases aligning to TRBD1. Germline V gives CDR1 MNHEY, CDR2 SMNVEV (reference sequence). V lost 4 bases and J lost 7; bases outside the gene matches: 9. The CDR3 runs 14 residues. The CDR3 DNA reads as TGTGCCAGCAGTTCTAACAGGGGAGAAGTTGGCTACACCTTC. Residues: CASSSNRGEVGYTF.

The chain has TRBV7-2 and TRBJ1-4; no definite D call. The ends were cut back, 5 bases at V and 0 bases at J, with 13 bases in the middle. The CDR3 is 16 residues long. Germline V gives CDR1 SGHTA, CDR2 FQGNSA. Here the CDR3 DNA reads TGTGCCAGCAGCCGAGGGCGGAGTGCAACTAATGAAAAACTGTTTTTT. Its translation: CASSRGRSATNEKLFF.

The chain is built from TRBV7-9 and TRBJ1-2, with D possibly TRBD1 on 5 matching bases. CDR3 size: 13 residues. Per the germline V gene, CDR1 is SEHNR and CDR2 is FQNEAQ (reference sequence). The V end was cut by 5 bases, the J end by 4 bases, with 11 bases between. CDR3 DNA: TGTGCCAGCAGCGCTTCAGGGTCCTATGGCTACACCTTC. This translates into CASSASGSYGYTF. Drawing the rest from reference TRBV7-9 and TRBJ1-2, the complete variable domain is DTGVSQNPRHKITKRGQNVTFRCDPISEHNRLYWYRQTLGQGPEFLTYFQNEAQLEKSRLLSDRFSAERPKGSFSTLEIQRTEQGDSAMYLCASSASGSYGYTFGSGTRLTVV.

This chain links TRBV19 with TRBJ2-2, with 7 nucleotides matching TRBD1. Germline lookup yields CDR1 LNHDA and CDR2 SQIVND (reference sequence). With V trimmed by 7 bases and J by 1 base, 12 bases remained unmatched. The CDR3 sequence is 17 residues long. The CDR3 region has the DNA TGTGCCAGTACTAAAAGTCAGGGGGTTTTGAACACCGGGGAGCTGTTTTTT. Encoded protein: CASTKSQGVLNTGELFF.

In this sample, this clonotype turned up once. This sequence joins TRBV18 and TRBJ1-1; TRBD1 matches 11 bases. The CDR3 length is 16 residues. The trim removed 3 bases at V and 6 bases at J, leaving 9 bases unmatched. Germline V gives CDR1 KGHSH, CDR2 LQKENI. The CDR3 reads CASSPSGTGGLAEAFF. DNA for the CDR3: TGTGCCAGCTCACCCTCCGGGACAGGGGGGCTCGCTGAAGCTTTCTTT.

The chain joins TRBV5-4 to TRBJ1-5; D remains ambiguous. Germline CDR1 and CDR2: SGHNT and YYREEE (reference sequence). This CDR3 spans 14 amino acids. V was pared by 4 bases and J by 1 base, with 9 bases between. The CDR3: CASSPGWSNQPQHF. The DNA of the CDR3 is TGTGCCAGCAGCCCGGGGTGGAGCAATCAGCCCCAGCATTTT.

The genes are TRBV12-3 or TRBV12-4 and TRBJ1-2, with 11 bases identical to TRBD1. The CDR3 length is 16 residues. Trimming removed 4 bases from V and 0 bases from J; junction bases left unmatched: 4. The CDR3 sequence: CASSWRGQGANYGYTF. The CDR3 DNA reads TGTGCCAGCAGTTGGAGGGGACAGGGGGCTAACTATGGCTACACCTTC.